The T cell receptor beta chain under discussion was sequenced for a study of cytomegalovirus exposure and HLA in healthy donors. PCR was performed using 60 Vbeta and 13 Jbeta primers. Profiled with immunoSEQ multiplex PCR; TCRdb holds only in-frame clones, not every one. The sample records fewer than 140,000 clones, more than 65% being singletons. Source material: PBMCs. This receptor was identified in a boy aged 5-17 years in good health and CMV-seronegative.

DNA for the CDR3: TGTGCCAGCAGTGATCGACAGGGGTCCTACGAGCAGTACTTC. Translation: CASSDRQGSYEQYF. This rearrangement joins TRBV2 to TRBJ2-7; 8 nucleotides match TRBD1. This CDR3 is 14 amino acids long. The germline V gene encodes CDR1 SNHLY and CDR2 FYNNEI. V dropped 3 bases and J dropped 1; count of bases not matched to a gene: 2.